This TCR beta chain originates from a study of T cells in women clearing cervical HPV infection. Study details: Control women cleared a single incident HPV16 infection within 12 months. Controls gave blood once infection was undetectable; cases at lesion identification. Points from the study as a whole: TRBV6-7 relative abundance averaged around 0.11% in cases and 0.15% to 0.2% in controls.

For this clone: As yet, its antigen is unknown. The read ends 3 residues early relative to the CDR3; the germline J gene fills the gap.

Profiled with immunoSEQ multiplex PCR; TCRdb holds only in-frame clones, not every one. This repertoire comprises over 30,000 clones; its ten largest clones make up under 8.5%. V dropped 2 bases and J dropped 7 bases, with 15 bases sitting between them. Germline V gene sequence: CDR1 DFQATT, CDR2 SNEGSKA (reference sequence). The CDR3 length is 14 residues. The specimen sequenced was blood buffy coat. This chain joins TRBV20-1 and TRBJ2-1; TRBD1 might be the D (6 bases). The sequence was collected from a woman aged 18 to 75 with a cervical HPV16 infection that either progressed to CIN3+ or cleared (not recorded which). The sequenced part of the CDR3 DNA is TGCAGTGCTAGATCAGGGGCTGAATGGAATGAG. It encodes CSARSGAEWNE. The full-length CDR3 reads as CSARSGAEWNEQFF.